This TCR beta chain appears in the sequencing data of a study of T-cell reconstitution after alpha-beta-depleted transplantation in children. Unique molecular identifiers were built into the TCRbeta library. TCRdb reprocessed the PCR reads via MiXCR and lists one record per CDR3 protein. The table records about 980,000 distinct CDR3 sequences, about 26% of them present only once. Many counts were recorded for this clonotype. The antigen is undetermined. Germline assignment: CDR1 SGHVS and CDR2 FQNEAQ. This CDR3 region has 17 residues. With V trimmed by 5 bases and J by 6 bases, 15 bases remained unmatched. The study, taken as a whole, reports: The high TCRbeta diversity at day 60 in some patients came from surviving recipient T cells and thymic progenitors. T-cell counts and diversity at one year post-transplant came mainly from newly produced T cells.

The sequencing used PBMCs, mostly from graft donor cells, collected 360 days after TCRalphabeta/CD19-depleted stem cell transplant. The chain links TRBV7-8 to TRBJ2-3; 9 bases are shared with TRBD2. This TCR came from a boy under two years old who had a stem cell transplant for SCID, so the T cells may come from the graft donor. CDR3 sequence reads: CASSLRGASGEGDTQYF. CDR3 DNA: TGTGCCAGCAGCCTTAGAGGCGCTAGCGGGGAGGGGGATACGCAGTATTTT.